This T cell receptor (beta chain) was recovered during a study of T cells after posttransplantation cyclophosphamide. The study, taken as a whole, reports: Donor-recipient repertoire similarity was low at 1-2 months, rising over year one. Skin or GI-infiltrating T cells shared few TRB sequences with blood. TRB clonality was highly associated with recipient CMV seropositivity and reactivation.

Germline V gene sequence: CDR1 SGHDT, CDR2 YYEEEE. This CDR3 has 15 amino acids. Trimming pared 4 bases from V and 7 bases from J, leaving 21 bases between. In regard to this clone: What it binds is not known.

Control samples came 1 year after myeloablative marrow transplants with methotrexate plus calcineurin inhibitor. Profiled with immunoSEQ multiplex PCR; TCRdb holds only in-frame clones, not every one. The sample records around 17,000 clones, around 85% being singletons. This receptor was identified in a female patient aged 18 to 35 who received an allogeneic stem cell transplant from an unrelated donor, was CMV-positive, and had acute and chronic GVHD. The graft donor may have given rise to some T cells. The rearrangement links TRBV5-6 to TRBJ2-7; tentative D call: TRBD2 (5 bases). This specimen consisted of PBMCs, obtained after allogeneic stem cell transplant with calcineurin inhibitor and methotrexate. The CDR3, as DNA: TGTGCCAGCAGCCAAACCCAGCGAGGGCCCTCTGAGCAGTACTTC. This translates into CASSQTQRGPSEQYF. Filled out from reference TRBV5-6 and TRBJ2-7, the complete variable domain reads DAGVTQSPTHLIKTRGQQVTLRCSPKSGHDTVSWYQQALGQGPQFIFQYYEEEERQRGNFPDRFSGHQFPNYSSELNVNALLLGDSALYLCASSQTQRGPSEQYFGPGTRLTVT.